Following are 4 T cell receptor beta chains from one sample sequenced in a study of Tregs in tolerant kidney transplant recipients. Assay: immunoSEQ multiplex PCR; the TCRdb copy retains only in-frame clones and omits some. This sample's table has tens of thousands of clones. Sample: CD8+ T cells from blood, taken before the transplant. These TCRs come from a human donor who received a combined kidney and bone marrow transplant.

The CDR3 protein is CASSRTSGYNEQFF. The DNA read from the CDR3 is TGTGCCAGCTCCCGGACTAGCGGTTACAATGAG. V and J are TRBV2 and TRBJ2-1, with TRBD2 matching 10 bases. Read coverage stops 3 residues before the CDR3 terminus; the germline J gene supplies the remainder. J was trimmed by 4 bases and V by 8 bases; bases with no gene match: 5. This CDR3 has 14 amino acids. CDR1 and CDR2 (germline): SNHLY, FYNNEI.

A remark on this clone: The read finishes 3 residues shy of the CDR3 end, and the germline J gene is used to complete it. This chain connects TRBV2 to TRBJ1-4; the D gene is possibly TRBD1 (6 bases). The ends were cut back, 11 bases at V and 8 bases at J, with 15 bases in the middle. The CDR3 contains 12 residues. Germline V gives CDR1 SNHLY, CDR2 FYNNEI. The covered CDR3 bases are TGTGCCGCATTGGCAGGGGAGGAAAAA. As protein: CAALAGEEK. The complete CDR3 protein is CAALAGEEKLFF.

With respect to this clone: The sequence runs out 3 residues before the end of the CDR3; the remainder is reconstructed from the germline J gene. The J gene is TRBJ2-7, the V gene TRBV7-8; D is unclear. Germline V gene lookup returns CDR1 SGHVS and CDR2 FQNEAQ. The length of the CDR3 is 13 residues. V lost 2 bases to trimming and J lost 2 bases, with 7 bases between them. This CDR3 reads CASSLRPAYEQYF. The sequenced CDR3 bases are TGTGCCAGCAGCTTACGTCCAGCCTACGAG.

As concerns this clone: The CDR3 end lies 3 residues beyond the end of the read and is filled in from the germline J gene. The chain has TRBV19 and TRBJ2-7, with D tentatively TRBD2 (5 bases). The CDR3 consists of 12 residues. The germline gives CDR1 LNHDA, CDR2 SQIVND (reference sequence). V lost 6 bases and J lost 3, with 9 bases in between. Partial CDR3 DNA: TGTGCCAGTAGCCTTCGGGGCTACGAG. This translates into CASSLRGYE. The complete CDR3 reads CASSLRGYEQYF.